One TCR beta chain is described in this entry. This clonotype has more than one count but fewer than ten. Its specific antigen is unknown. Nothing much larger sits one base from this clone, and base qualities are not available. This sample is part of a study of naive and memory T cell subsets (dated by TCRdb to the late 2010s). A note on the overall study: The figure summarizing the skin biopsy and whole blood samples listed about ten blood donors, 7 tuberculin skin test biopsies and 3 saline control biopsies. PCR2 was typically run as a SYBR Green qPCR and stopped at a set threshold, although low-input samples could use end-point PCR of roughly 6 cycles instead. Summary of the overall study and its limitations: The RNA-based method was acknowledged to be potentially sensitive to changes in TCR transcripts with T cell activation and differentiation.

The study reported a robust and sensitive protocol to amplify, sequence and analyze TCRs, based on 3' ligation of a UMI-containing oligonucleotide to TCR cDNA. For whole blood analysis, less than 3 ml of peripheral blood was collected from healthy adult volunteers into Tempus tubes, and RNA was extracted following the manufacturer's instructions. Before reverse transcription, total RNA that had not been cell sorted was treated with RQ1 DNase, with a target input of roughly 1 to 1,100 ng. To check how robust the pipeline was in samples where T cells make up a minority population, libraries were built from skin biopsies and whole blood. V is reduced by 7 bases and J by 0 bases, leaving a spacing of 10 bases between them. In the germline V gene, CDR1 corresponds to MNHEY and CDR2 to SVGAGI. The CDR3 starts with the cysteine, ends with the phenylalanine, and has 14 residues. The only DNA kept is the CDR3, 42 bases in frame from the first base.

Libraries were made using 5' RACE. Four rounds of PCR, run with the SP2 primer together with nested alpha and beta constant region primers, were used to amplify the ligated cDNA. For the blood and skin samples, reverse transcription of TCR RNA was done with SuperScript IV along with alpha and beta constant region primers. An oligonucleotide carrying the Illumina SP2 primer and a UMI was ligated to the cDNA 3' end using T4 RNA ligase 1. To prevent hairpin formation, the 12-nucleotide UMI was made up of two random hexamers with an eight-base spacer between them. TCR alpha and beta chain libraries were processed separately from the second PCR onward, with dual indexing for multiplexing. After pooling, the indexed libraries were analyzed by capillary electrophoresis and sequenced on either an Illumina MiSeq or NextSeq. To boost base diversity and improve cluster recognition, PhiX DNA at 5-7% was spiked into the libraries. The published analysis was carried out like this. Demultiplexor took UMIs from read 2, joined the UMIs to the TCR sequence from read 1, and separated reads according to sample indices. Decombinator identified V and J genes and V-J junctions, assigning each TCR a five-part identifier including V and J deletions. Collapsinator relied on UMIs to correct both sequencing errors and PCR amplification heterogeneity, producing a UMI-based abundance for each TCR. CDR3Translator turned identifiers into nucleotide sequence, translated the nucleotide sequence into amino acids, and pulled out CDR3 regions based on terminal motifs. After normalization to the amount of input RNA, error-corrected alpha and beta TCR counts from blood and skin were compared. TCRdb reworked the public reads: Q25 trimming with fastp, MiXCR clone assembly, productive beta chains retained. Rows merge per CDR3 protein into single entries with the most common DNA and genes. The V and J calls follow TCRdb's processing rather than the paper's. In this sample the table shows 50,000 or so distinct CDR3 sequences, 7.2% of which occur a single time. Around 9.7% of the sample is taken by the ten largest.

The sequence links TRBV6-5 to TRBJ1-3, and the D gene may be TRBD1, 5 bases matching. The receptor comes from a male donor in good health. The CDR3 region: CASKGMGSGNTIYF. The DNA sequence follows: TGTGCCAGCAAGGGGATGGGCTCTGGAAACACCATATATTTT.